The 2 T cell receptor delta chains in this list originate from one sample, sequenced in a study of gamma-delta T cells after stem cell transplantation. TCRdb reanalysed the RT-PCR reads with CATT. The listing records 25 to 30 delta-chain clones. Sequenced material: gamma-delta T cells. These receptors were obtained from a human donor. It is not recorded whose cells these are; they may come from a transplant donor. This table probably holds off-target reads from a library built for another chain.

The chain recombines TRDV2 with TRDJ1, with TRDD3 identical over 11 bases. The CDR3 is 15 residues long. Germline loops: CDR1 GEAIGNYY, CDR2 EKD. J lost 9 bases, V lost 4 bases, and 12 bases had no gene match. CDR3 residues: CACERLQLGDSELIF. In nucleotides, the CDR3 is TGTGCCTGTGAGAGGCTCCAACTGGGGGATAGTGAACTCATCTTT.

The V call is TRDV2, the J call TRDJ1; 12 bases are shared with TRDD3. This CDR3 contains 18 residues. In germline, CDR1 is GEAIGNYY, CDR2 EKD. Germline trimming cut 1 base from V and 0 bases from J; bases unmatched to any gene: 8. CDR3 amino acids: CACDTLRLGDTDTDKLIF. The DNA of the CDR3 is TGTGCCTGTGACACTCTCCGACTGGGGGATACTGACACCGATAAACTCATCTTT.